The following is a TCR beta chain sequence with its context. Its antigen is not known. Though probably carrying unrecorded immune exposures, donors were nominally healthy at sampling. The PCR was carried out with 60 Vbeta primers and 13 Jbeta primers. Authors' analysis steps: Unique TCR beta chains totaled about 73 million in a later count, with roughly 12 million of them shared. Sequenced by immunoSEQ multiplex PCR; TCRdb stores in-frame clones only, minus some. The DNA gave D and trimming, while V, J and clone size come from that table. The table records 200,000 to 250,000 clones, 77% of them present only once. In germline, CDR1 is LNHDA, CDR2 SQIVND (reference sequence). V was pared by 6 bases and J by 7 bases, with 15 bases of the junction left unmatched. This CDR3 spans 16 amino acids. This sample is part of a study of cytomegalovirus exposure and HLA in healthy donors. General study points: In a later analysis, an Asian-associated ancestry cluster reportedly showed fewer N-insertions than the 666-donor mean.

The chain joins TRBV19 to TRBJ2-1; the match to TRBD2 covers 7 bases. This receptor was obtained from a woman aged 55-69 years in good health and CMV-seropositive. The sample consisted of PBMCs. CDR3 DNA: TGTGCCAGTAGGCCTGGGACCGGCGGGGGATTGAATGAGCAGTTCTTC. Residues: CASRPGTGGGLNEQFF.